This TCR beta chain was identified during a study of shared clonotypes between healthy human individuals. Study in general: Researchers assigned three CD4 naive, three CD4 memory, two CD8 naive and one CD8 memory plate to each donor. Findings and limits, study-wide: Depth of sequencing was expected to influence donor clonotype sharing.

With regard to this clone: Its target is not known.

Trimming removed 0 bases from V and 4 bases from J; junction bases left unmatched: 5. CDR3 length: 15 amino acids. From germline, CDR1 is SGHRS and CDR2 YFSETQ. Generated by immunoSEQ multiplex PCR, the TCRdb table keeps only in-frame clones and is missing some. The sample lists roughly 1,000,000 clones; about four fifths were seen once. The rearrangement uses TRBV5-1 and TRBJ2-3; 7 nucleotides match TRBD1. This sequence originates from a young man in good health. Some clones in this sample may be carry-over from other donors' samples. Sequencing input: memory CD4+ T cells from PBMCs. Sample subset: CD45RA-negative fraction. The CDR3 here is CASSLVGQGADTQYF. The CDR3 DNA follows: TGCGCCAGCAGCTTGGTGGGGCAGGGGGCAGATACGCAGTATTTT.